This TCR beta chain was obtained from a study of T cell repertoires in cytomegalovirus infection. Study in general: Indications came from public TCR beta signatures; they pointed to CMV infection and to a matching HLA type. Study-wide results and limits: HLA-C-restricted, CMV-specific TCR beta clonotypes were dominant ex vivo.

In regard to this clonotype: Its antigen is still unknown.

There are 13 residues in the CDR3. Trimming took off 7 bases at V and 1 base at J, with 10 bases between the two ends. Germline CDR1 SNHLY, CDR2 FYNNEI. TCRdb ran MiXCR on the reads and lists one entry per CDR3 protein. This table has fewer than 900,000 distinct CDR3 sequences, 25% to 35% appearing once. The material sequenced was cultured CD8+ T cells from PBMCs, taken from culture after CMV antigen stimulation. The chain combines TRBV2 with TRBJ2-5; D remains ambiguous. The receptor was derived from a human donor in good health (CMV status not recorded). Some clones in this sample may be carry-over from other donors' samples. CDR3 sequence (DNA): TGTGCCAGCATACCCAGGACCCAAGAGACCCAGTACTTC. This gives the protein CASIPRTQETQYF.